These T cell receptor beta chains were read from a single sample in a study of cytotoxic CD8 clonotypes in ibrutinib-treated CLL. Profiling relied on immunoSEQ multiplex PCR, and the TCRdb table lists in-frame clones only, not all of them. The sample has fewer than 400,000 clones; over 60% are singletons. Sample: PBMCs, taken after 36 months of ibrutinib treatment. The receptors stem from a human donor with chronic lymphocytic leukemia. Both conserved end residues are part of each CDR3. A D gene is named only where the DNA matches it firmly. Size values are once, few and many counts, or a class for expanded clones, and some rows have none.

J gene: TRBJ2-3
clone size: few
V gene: TRBV9
D gene: .
CDR3 DNA: TGTGCCAGCAGCGTAGCCGATGGAGATACGCAGTATTTT
CDR3 protein: CASSVADGDTQYF

J gene: TRBJ2-1
clone size: .
V gene: TRBV7-3
D gene: TRBD2
CDR3 DNA: TGTGCCAGCAGCTATAGCGGGAGAGCCTATTACAATGAGCAGTTCTTC
CDR3 protein: CASSYSGRAYYNEQFF

J gene: TRBJ2-7
clone size: .
V gene: TRBV5-1
D gene: TRBD2
CDR3 DNA: TGCGCCAGCAGCCTGAAGGCTAGCGGGTTTACCTACGAGCAGTACTTC
CDR3 protein: CASSLKASGFTYEQYF

J gene: TRBJ2-7
clone size: .
V gene: TRBV5-5
D gene: .
CDR3 DNA: TGTGCCAGCAGCTTGGTCGCAGAGCAGTACTTC
CDR3 protein: CASSLVAEQYF

J gene: TRBJ2-2
clone size: .
V gene: TRBV7-2
D gene: .
CDR3 DNA: TGTGCCAGCAGCCGGGACTCCACCGGGGAGCTGTTTTTT
CDR3 protein: CASSRDSTGELFF

J gene: TRBJ2-5
clone size: .
V gene: TRBV9
D gene: .
CDR3 DNA: TGTGCCAGCAGCCCACGAGATCATGGGGGAGAGACCCAGTACTTC
CDR3 protein: CASSPRDHGGETQYF

J gene: TRBJ1-6
clone size: .
V gene: TRBV6-5
D gene: .
CDR3 DNA: TGTGCCAGCAGTTACTTCAGTGTAAATTCACCCCTCCACTTT
CDR3 protein: CASSYFSVNSPLHF

J gene: TRBJ2-3
clone size: few
V gene: TRBV7-6
D gene: .
CDR3 DNA: TGTGCCAGCAGTACAGGTTGGAGCACAGATACGCAGTATTTT
CDR3 protein: CASSTGWSTDTQYF

J gene: TRBJ2-7
clone size: .
V gene: TRBV9
D gene: .
CDR3 DNA: TGTGCCAGCAGCGTAGATCCCGCGGGCACCGTGAACGAGCAGTACTTC
CDR3 protein: CASSVDPAGTVNEQYF

J gene: TRBJ2-1
clone size: .
V gene: TRBV4-2
D gene: .
CDR3 DNA: TGTGCCAGCAGCCTAGAGCCCAGGACAGTCGAGCAGTTCTTC
CDR3 protein: CASSLEPRTVEQFF

J gene: TRBJ1-2
clone size: .
V gene: TRBV2
D gene: TRBD1
CDR3 DNA: TGTGCCAGCATCAAAGGACAGGGCCGTTGGGGCTACACCTTC
CDR3 protein: CASIKGQGRWGYTF

J gene: TRBJ1-1
clone size: .
V gene: TRBV18
D gene: .
CDR3 DNA: TGTGCCAGCTCACCAGGGCAGCAGAACACTGAAGCTTTCTTT
CDR3 protein: CASSPGQQNTEAFF

J gene: TRBJ2-2
clone size: few
V gene: TRBV5-1
D gene: .
CDR3 DNA: TGCGCCAGCAGCCGAACCGGGACCGGGGAGCTGTTTTTT
CDR3 protein: CASSRTGTGELFF

J gene: TRBJ1-2
clone size: .
V gene: TRBV29-1
D gene: .
CDR3 DNA: TGCAGCGTTTTAGATACCGGTGGCTACACCTTC
CDR3 protein: CSVLDTGGYTF

J gene: TRBJ1-2
clone size: .
V gene: TRBV7-9
D gene: .
CDR3 DNA: TGTGCCAGCACCCCAGGTATAGGGGTTCGTCATGGCTACACCTTC
CDR3 protein: CASTPGIGVRHGYTF

J gene: TRBJ1-2
clone size: .
V gene: TRBV2
D gene: .
CDR3 DNA: TGTGCCACCTCAGGACGTGGCTACACCTTC
CDR3 protein: CATSGRGYTF

J gene: TRBJ2-7
clone size: .
V gene: TRBV11-2
D gene: TRBD2
CDR3 DNA: TGTGCCAGCAGCCACCGACTAGCGGGAAGGTGGTACGAGCAGTACTTC
CDR3 protein: CASSHRLAGRWYEQYF

J gene: TRBJ2-2
clone size: .
V gene: TRBV7-3
D gene: .
CDR3 DNA: TGTGCCAGCAGCTTATCAGTCACCGGGGAGCTGTTTTTT
CDR3 protein: CASSLSVTGELFF

J gene: TRBJ2-7
clone size: .
V gene: TRBV28
D gene: .
CDR3 DNA: TGTGCCAGCAGTTTATGGTCGTCAGGTAGAACCTACGAGCAGTACTTC
CDR3 protein: CASSLWSSGRTYEQYF

J gene: TRBJ2-7
clone size: few
V gene: TRBV5-6
D gene: .
CDR3 DNA: TGTGCCAGCAGCTTGGGCGGTGACTCCTACGAGCAGTACTTC
CDR3 protein: CASSLGGDSYEQYF

J gene: TRBJ1-5
clone size: .
V gene: TRBV19
D gene: .
CDR3 DNA: TGTGCCAGTAACCCGACAGATACAAATAGCAATCAGCCCCAGCATTTT
CDR3 protein: CASNPTDTNSNQPQHF

J gene: TRBJ2-7
clone size: few
V gene: TRBV28
D gene: .
CDR3 DNA: TGTGCCAGCAAGTGGCTAGCCTCCTACGAGCAGTACTTC
CDR3 protein: CASKWLASYEQYF

J gene: TRBJ2-1
clone size: .
V gene: TRBV4-3
D gene: TRBD2
CDR3 DNA: TGCGCCAGCAGCCAAGATTTGGTTGGGGTAGTAAGCGCGGGAGGGCCGGGGGAGCAGTTCTTC
CDR3 protein: CASSQDLVGVVSAGGPGEQFF

J gene: TRBJ1-5
clone size: .
V gene: TRBV19
D gene: .
CDR3 DNA: TGTGCCAGTAGTATAGTAGGGACACGAAATCAGCCCCAGCATTTT
CDR3 protein: CASSIVGTRNQPQHF

J gene: TRBJ1-1
clone size: .
V gene: TRBV6-1
D gene: .
CDR3 DNA: .
CDR3 protein: CASILGLMNTEAFF

J gene: TRBJ2-3
clone size: .
V gene: TRBV9
D gene: TRBD2
CDR3 DNA: TGTGCCAGCAAAGTAGGCCAACTAGCGGGAGAGCCAGATACGCAGTATTTT
CDR3 protein: CASKVGQLAGEPDTQYF

J gene: TRBJ2-7
clone size: .
V gene: TRBV7-9
D gene: TRBD2
CDR3 DNA: TGTGCCAGCAGCTTACCGGGAGGGGCCTACGAGCAGTACTTC
CDR3 protein: CASSLPGGAYEQYF

J gene: TRBJ2-3
clone size: .
V gene: TRBV28
D gene: TRBD1
CDR3 DNA: TGTGCCAGCAGTCTTTGGACCGGGACAGGGAAGTATACGCAGTATTTT
CDR3 protein: CASSLWTGTGKYTQYF

J gene: TRBJ2-1
clone size: .
V gene: TRBV10-3
D gene: TRBD2
CDR3 DNA: TGTGCCATCAGTGAGTCTCGTGGGACTAGCAGATACAATGAGCAGTTCTTC
CDR3 protein: CAISESRGTSRYNEQFF

J gene: TRBJ2-1
clone size: few
V gene: TRBV5-1
D gene: TRBD1
CDR3 DNA: TGCGCCAGCAGCTTTAGGGGACAGGGCTACAATGAGCAGTTCTTC
CDR3 protein: CASSFRGQGYNEQFF

J gene: TRBJ2-1
clone size: .
V gene: TRBV27
D gene: .
CDR3 DNA: TGTGCCAGCAGTACAGGGCCTACCGTTACTTACAATGAGCAGTTCTTC
CDR3 protein: CASSTGPTVTYNEQFF

J gene: TRBJ1-5
clone size: .
V gene: TRBV18
D gene: TRBD1
CDR3 DNA: TGTGCCAGCTCACTCCCCGGGACAGGCATCAATCAGCCCCAGCATTTT
CDR3 protein: CASSLPGTGINQPQHF

J gene: TRBJ2-3
clone size: .
V gene: TRBV7-2
D gene: TRBD1
CDR3 DNA: TGTGCCAGCAGCTTACAACAGGGGACAGATACGCAGTATTTT
CDR3 protein: CASSLQQGTDTQYF

J gene: TRBJ2-5
clone size: .
V gene: TRBV4-1
D gene: TRBD1
CDR3 DNA: TGCGCCAGCAGCCAAGCCTGGACAGGGGGCCAAGAGACCCAGTACTTC
CDR3 protein: CASSQAWTGGQETQYF

J gene: TRBJ1-3
clone size: once
V gene: TRBV13
D gene: TRBD1
CDR3 DNA: TGTGCCTGTAGTGGACAGGTGATCTCTGGAAACACCATATATTTT
CDR3 protein: CACSGQVISGNTIYF

J gene: TRBJ1-1
clone size: once
V gene: TRBV7-8
D gene: .
CDR3 DNA: TGTGCCAGCAGCCCTACCGTCCTGGCGGGCACTGAAGCTTTCTTT
CDR3 protein: CASSPTVLAGTEAFF

J gene: TRBJ1-5
clone size: .
V gene: TRBV29-1
D gene: .
CDR3 DNA: TGCAGCGTTGTGGTCCGCAGGGGATCCAATCAGCCCCAGCATTTT
CDR3 protein: CSVVVRRGSNQPQHF

J gene: TRBJ2-5
clone size: .
V gene: TRBV7-8
D gene: TRBD1
CDR3 DNA: TGTGCCAGCAGCCTGGGACAGGGGATGGGAGAGACCCAGTACTTC
CDR3 protein: CASSLGQGMGETQYF

J gene: TRBJ1-1
clone size: .
V gene: TRBV13
D gene: .
CDR3 DNA: TGTGCCAGCAGCTTAGGTGAAGGTTCTCCTGAAGCTTTCTTT
CDR3 protein: CASSLGEGSPEAFF

J gene: TRBJ2-3
clone size: .
V gene: TRBV29-1
D gene: .
CDR3 DNA: TGCAGCGTGGGCCGGGACAACACAGATACGCAGTATTTT
CDR3 protein: CSVGRDNTDTQYF

J gene: TRBJ1-4
clone size: few
V gene: TRBV5-1
D gene: .
CDR3 DNA: TGCGCCAGCACCTGGGGTCCTAATGAAAAACTGTTTTTT
CDR3 protein: CASTWGPNEKLFF

J gene: TRBJ2-3
clone size: .
V gene: TRBV11-3
D gene: TRBD2
CDR3 DNA: TGTGCCAGCAGCCCTCGGACTAGCGGGCCATTCCACACAGATACGCAGTATTTT
CDR3 protein: CASSPRTSGPFHTDTQYF

J gene: TRBJ1-1
clone size: .
V gene: TRBV10-3
D gene: .
CDR3 DNA: TGTGCCAGCCAACGTGGGACCCTGGACATGAACACTGAAGCTTTCTTT
CDR3 protein: CASQRGTLDMNTEAFF